Sequencing of this TCR beta chain was carried out in a study of T cell repertoires in cytomegalovirus infection. Study outcomes and limitations: Clonotypes of TCR beta that were HLA-C-restricted and CMV-specific dominated the ex vivo response.

Using its own MiXCR run on the reads, TCRdb lists one record per CDR3 protein. The sample lists just under 500,000 distinct CDR3 sequences; 30% to 40% were seen once. This CDR3 region has 16 residues. Per the germline V gene, CDR1 is SGHNT and CDR2 is YENEEA. To note about this clonotype: The antigen remains unidentified. A junction end diverges from the germline sequence, so it may reflect a read error.

This chain joins TRBV11-3 and TRBJ1-1, with 9 positions matching TRBD1. The TCR originated in a human donor in good health (CMV status not recorded). Some clones in this sample may be carry-over from other donors' samples. The material was cultured PBMCs, obtained from culture after CMV antigen stimulation. CDR3: CDSSLVSGTGNTEACF. The CDR3 coding sequence is TGTGACAGCAGCTTAGTCTCCGGGACAGGGAACACTGAAGCTTGCTTT.